Each of the 17 T cell receptor beta chains below was sequenced from the same sample in a study of blood T cells in healthy people across ages. Alongside a J-beta primer mix, a sample-barcoded 5' primer served in a second PCR lasting about 6 to 11 cycles. TCRdb reprocessed the 5' RACE reads with MiXCR, giving one entry per CDR3 protein. The table records 700,000 to 950,000 distinct CDR3 sequences, 43% of them present only once. The sample taken for sequencing was blood. Receptor source: a woman aged 55 to 70 in good health.

This clonotype was recorded at least ten times. CDR3: CASSQDGQFGEKLFF. CDR3 nucleotide sequence: TGTGCCAGCAGCCAAGATGGACAGTTTGGCGAAAAACTGTTTTTT. This sequence joins TRBV4-2 and TRBJ1-4; D perhaps matches TRBD1 (6 bases). In germline, CDR1 is LGHNA, CDR2 YNFKEQ. This CDR3 is built from 15 residues. Trimming removed 0 bases from V and 8 bases from J, with 13 bases in between.

This clonotype has at least ten counts. This sequence joins TRBV29-1 and TRBJ2-5, with D tentatively TRBD1 (6 bases). The V gene's germline CDR1 is SQVTM and CDR2 ANQGSEA. This CDR3 has 14 amino acids. V was shortened by 3 bases and J by 3 bases, with 14 bases between the two germline ends. The CDR3 DNA sequence: TGCAGCGTTGATAGGACAGAGACTAAAGAGACCCAGTACTTC. It codes for CSVDRTETKETQYF.

CDR3 in amino acids: CASSPSLVGAKNIQYF. Here the CDR3 DNA reads TGCGCCAGCAGCCCCAGCCTAGTGGGGGCCAAAAACATTCAGTACTTC. J is TRBJ2-4 and V is TRBV4-1; D remains ambiguous. Germline values: CDR1 MGHRA, CDR2 YSYEKL. CDR3 length: 16 amino acids. The germline V and J ends were trimmed by 4 bases and 1 base, with 14 bases remaining between them.

This clonotype has a handful of counts. This chain links TRBV9 with TRBJ2-1; the D gene is possibly TRBD1 (5 bases). Germline V CDR1 and CDR2: SGDLS, YYNGEE. The V and J ends lost 1 base and 5 bases respectively, with 10 bases between them. This CDR3 is built from 14 residues. The CDR3 region is CASSVQDTNNEQFF. The DNA of the CDR3 is TGTGCCAGCAGCGTACAGGACACCAACAATGAGCAGTTCTTC.

The chain has TRBV6-1 and TRBJ1-2, with TRBD1 matching 7 bases. Germline CDR1 is MNHNS and CDR2 is SASEGT. V shed 4 bases, J shed 4 bases, and the junction held 6 bases outside the gene matches. CDR3 size: 14 residues. The CDR3 is CASSVQGDGYGYTF. The CDR3 region has the DNA TGTGCCAGCAGTGTCCAGGGGGACGGCTATGGCTACACCTTC.

The V gene is TRBV20-1, the J gene TRBJ2-1; a weak D match, TRBD2 (6 bases). There are 16 residues in the CDR3. The germline gives CDR1 DFQATT, CDR2 SNEGSKA (reference sequence). The V end was cut by 0 bases, the J end by 7 bases, with 19 bases between. The CDR3 protein is CSARDRGTGLANEQFF. The CDR3, as DNA: TGCAGTGCTAGAGATCGCGGGACGGGACTGGCAAATGAGCAGTTCTTC.

The chain combines TRBV15 with TRBJ2-4; D is possibly TRBD2 (5 bases). CDR3 length equals 13 residues. V was cut by 0 bases and J by 13 bases, with 13 bases left in between. CDR1 is LNHNV, CDR2 YYDKDF, per germline (reference sequence). The CDR3 DNA follows: TGTGCCACCAGCAGAGATCCCGGGGTTCGACAGTACTTC. Amino acids: CATSRDPGVRQYF.

There are many counts of this clonotype. J is TRBJ2-3 and V is TRBV29-1; weak D call: TRBD2 (6 bases). The CDR3 contains 13 residues. The germline V and J ends were trimmed by 5 bases and 1 base, with 10 bases remaining between them. Germline-derived CDR1 and CDR2 are SQVTM and ANQGSEA. The CDR3 DNA reads as TGCAGCGTTCCGGCTAGCGGCACAGATACGCAGTATTTT. Its protein is CSVPASGTDTQYF.

The V and J genes are TRBV24-1 and TRBJ2-1; the match to TRBD1 covers 9 bases. After removal of 6 bases from V and 5 bases from J, the junction contained 1 base not matched to a gene. The germline V gene encodes CDR1 KGHDR and CDR2 SFDVKD. This CDR3 is built from 13 residues. Here the CDR3 DNA reads TGTGCCACCAGTCGGACAGGGGACAATGAGCAGTTCTTC. This encodes CATSRTGDNEQFF.

This chain joins TRBV18 and TRBJ2-5; D may be TRBD2 (6 bases). The germline V gene encodes CDR1 KGHSH and CDR2 LQKENI. Trimming left V 1 base short and J 11 bases short, with 14 bases between. This CDR3 contains 13 residues. CDR3 nucleotides: TGTGCCAGCTCACCACTAGCGGTAGATGAGCAGTACTTC. Protein sequence: CASSPLAVDEQYF. Supplemented by reference TRBV18 and TRBJ2-5, the full variable domain reads NAGVMQNPRHLVRRRGQEARLRCSPMKGHSHVYWYRQLPEEGLKFMVYLQKENIIDESGMPKERFSAEFPKEGPSILRIQQVVRGDSAAYFCASSPLAVDEQYFGPGTRLLVL.

The J gene is TRBJ1-5, the V gene TRBV24-1; 7 nucleotides agree with TRBD1. The CDR3 spans 15 residues. The germline V gene encodes CDR1 KGHDR and CDR2 SFDVKD. After removal of 7 bases from V and 1 base from J, the junction contained 6 bases not matched to a gene. The CDR3 here is CATSPGTESNQPQHF. CDR3 in DNA: TGTGCCACCAGCCCCGGGACAGAGAGCAATCAGCCCCAGCATTTT.

The CDR3 coding sequence is TGCAGTGCCAACAGCCCCCAGGGAGAGCAGTACTTC. As protein: CSANSPQGEQYF. V is TRBV20-1 and J is TRBJ2-5; D possibly uses TRBD1 or TRBD2 (5 bases each). Trimming left V 6 bases short and J 11 bases short, with 19 bases between. Germline CDR1 is DFQATT and CDR2 is SNEGSKA (reference sequence). This CDR3 spans 12 amino acids.

The rearrangement uses TRBV6-1 and TRBJ2-5; TRBD2 agrees at 8 bases. V dropped 6 bases and J dropped 4; count of bases not matched to a gene: 13. This CDR3 contains 16 residues. Germline loops: CDR1 MNHNS, CDR2 SASEGT. The CDR3 DNA reads TGTGCCAGCAGAGCCCCGGGACTAGTAAGTGGAGAGACCCAGTACTTC. Translation gives CASRAPGLVSGETQYF.

In this sample, this clonotype turned up a few times. The rearrangement links TRBV30 to TRBJ2-1, with TRBD2 identical over 9 bases. CDR3 size: 15 residues. The V gene end was trimmed by 3 bases and the J gene end by 9 bases; junction bases not matched to a gene: 12. CDR1 is GTSNPN, CDR2 SVGIG, per germline (reference sequence). Here the CDR3 DNA reads TGTGCCTGGAGCCCGGGACTAGCACTGGGGGGTGAGCAGTTCTTC. It specifies CAWSPGLALGGEQFF. The variable domain in full, with the rest retrieved from reference TRBV30 and TRBJ2-1, is SQTIHQWPATLVQPVGSPLSLECTVEGTSNPNLYWYRQAAGRGLQLLFYSVGIGQISSEVPQNLSASRPQDRQFILSSKKLLLSDSGFYLCAWSPGLALGGEQFFGPGTRLTVL.

This clonotype is a singleton in its sample. This rearrangement joins TRBV25-1 to TRBJ2-1, with D perhaps matching TRBD2 (6 bases). Trimming shortened V by 1 base and J by 5 bases, and 21 bases separated the two germline ends. This CDR3 is built from 18 residues. Per germline, CDR1 MGHDK and CDR2 SYGVNS. CDR3 in DNA: TGTGCCAGCAGTGAATCGGTTAGCGGAGCACCACCCAACAATGAGCAGTTCTTC. Translation gives CASSESVSGAPPNNEQFF.

This clonotype came up a few times. This chain connects TRBV20-1 to TRBJ2-5, with 11 bases lining up with TRBD2. V dropped 3 bases and J dropped 5; count of bases not matched to a gene: 8. The germline V gene has CDR1 DFQATT and CDR2 SNEGSKA (reference sequence). The CDR3 has 15 amino acids. The CDR3 region has the DNA TGCAGTGCTAGCTCGACTAGCGGGGTCGGGGAGACCCAGTACTTC. Protein sequence: CSASSTSGVGETQYF.

This chain uses TRBV6-6 with TRBJ2-3; no reliable D call. The CDR3 extends over 16 amino acids. The ends were cut back, 1 base at V and 0 bases at J, with 11 bases in the middle. From germline, CDR1 is MNHNY and CDR2 SVGAGI (reference sequence). CDR3 protein: CASSYLVTLSTDTQYF. The CDR3 nucleotides are TGTGCCAGCAGTTACTTGGTCACCCTTAGCACAGATACGCAGTATTTT.